This T cell receptor beta chain originates from a study of CD8+CD57+ T cells in acquired aplastic anemia (dated by TCRdb to between 2017 and 2018). Background for the entire study: On average, sorted CD4+ and CD8+ cells yielded around 3.4 ug of extracted DNA, with a range of about 0.17 to 27.4 ug. CD8+CD57+ expansion was defined as frequency above the mean frequency observed in healthy subjects.

Study-level results and caveats: Roughly 30 CD8+ CDR3 sequences were shared between patients and controls but appeared highly expressed in patients and within their immunodominant clones. CD8+ Simpson's diversity did not differ significantly between patients and healthy controls (P=0.060).

The germline V gene supplies CDR1 SGHTA and CDR2 FQGTGA. V is shortened by 5 bases, J by 0 bases, and the region joining them spans 7 bases. Taken from cysteine to phenylalanine, the CDR3 has 14 residues. Only the CDR3 DNA stays, 42 bases, in frame from base 1. Profiling of TCR beta VDJ combinations and CDR3 sequences used genomic DNA as the template. TCR repertoire sequencing was run on an Illumina HiSeq 2000. Turning to the authors' computational methods: TRBV/TRBJ rearrangement plots, CDR3 size and DJ length profiles, and Simpson's diversity index were used to assess repertoires. The immunodominant clone was defined as the most abundant DNA sequence in deep sequencing data. CDR3 amino acid sequences were screened for sharing across subjects and compared with published repertoires and the VDJdb database. The raw public reads went through TCRdb reprocessing: fastp at Q25, MiXCR clone calling, in-frame beta chains kept. Under each unique CDR3 protein, matching rows form one entry showing the most common genes and DNA. Here the V and J calls rest on TCRdb's processing, not on the authors' analysis. The table for this sample lists approximately 220,000 distinct CDR3 sequences; about half of them were counted only once. The leading ten clones occupy just under 20% of the sample.

Expansion of CD8+CD57+ cells had been shown by flow cytometry in the patients chosen for sequencing. Every patient had severe acquired aplastic anemia, diagnosed using the International Study of Aplastic Anemia and Agranulocytosis and Camitta criteria. No therapy had been received by the patients at the time of blood sampling. TCR repertoires of sorted CD4+ and CD8+ blood T cells from severe aplastic anemia patients and healthy subjects were deep-sequenced in the study. In the USA, patient enrollment took place under clinicaltrials.gov protocols 00001620, 01623167, 00001397, 00071045, 00081523 and 00961064. Ficoll-Paque density gradient centrifugation was used to isolate peripheral blood mononuclear cells. Before DNA extraction, CD4+ and CD8+ T cells were sorted by FACS or by magnetic beads. This clonotype was seen at least ten times. This clone's antigen is unknown. Base qualities are not provided; no much larger clone lies one nucleotide away.

Recombination joined TRBV7-3 with TRBJ2-2, with the D gene not confidently named. The TCR was taken from a human donor with aplastic anemia. Material: sorted CD4+, CD8+, or CD8+CD57+ T cells (not recorded which) from PBMCs. The bases read TGTGCCAGCAGCCCGTCCGCGAACACCGGGGAGCTGTTTTTT. It is translated as CASSPSANTGELFF.